This T cell receptor beta chain was obtained from a study of T cell responses to AZD1222 COVID-19 vaccine. There are 13 residues in the CDR3. V lost 1 base and J 5 bases, leaving 8 bases between the germline ends. CDR1 is LNHNV and CDR2 is YYDKDF in the germline V gene (reference sequence). Generated by immunoSEQ multiplex PCR, the TCRdb table keeps only in-frame clones and is missing some. Counted here are around 91,000 clones, nearly 90% occurring once; the ten biggest clones make up 15% to 20%. This clone was seen once. This TCR was recovered from an adult in good health. The sample here was peripheral blood, taken on day 0 of AZD1222 vaccination. The chain carries TRBV15 and TRBJ2-5; D call uncertain. The CDR3 DNA sequence: TGTGCCACCAGCAGAGGGAAGTCGGAGACCCAGTACTTC. Amino acids: CATSRGKSETQYF.